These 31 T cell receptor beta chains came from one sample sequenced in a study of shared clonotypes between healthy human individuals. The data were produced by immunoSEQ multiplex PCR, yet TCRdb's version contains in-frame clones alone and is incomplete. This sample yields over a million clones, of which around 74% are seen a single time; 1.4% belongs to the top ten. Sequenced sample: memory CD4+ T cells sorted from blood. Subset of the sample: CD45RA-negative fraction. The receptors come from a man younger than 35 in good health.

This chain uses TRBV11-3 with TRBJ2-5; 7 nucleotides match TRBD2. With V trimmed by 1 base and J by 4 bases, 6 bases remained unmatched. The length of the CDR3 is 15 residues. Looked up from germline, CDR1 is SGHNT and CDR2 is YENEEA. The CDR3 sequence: CASSLGEGLGETQYF. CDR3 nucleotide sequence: TGTGCCAGCAGCTTAGGGGAGGGTCTAGGAGAGACCCAGTACTTC.

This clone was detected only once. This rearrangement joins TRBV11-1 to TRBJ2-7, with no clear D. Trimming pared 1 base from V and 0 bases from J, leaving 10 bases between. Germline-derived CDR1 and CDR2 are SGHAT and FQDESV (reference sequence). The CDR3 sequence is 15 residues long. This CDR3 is CASSLVWPYSYEQYF. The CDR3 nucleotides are TGTGCCAGCAGCTTAGTCTGGCCTTACTCCTACGAGCAGTACTTC.

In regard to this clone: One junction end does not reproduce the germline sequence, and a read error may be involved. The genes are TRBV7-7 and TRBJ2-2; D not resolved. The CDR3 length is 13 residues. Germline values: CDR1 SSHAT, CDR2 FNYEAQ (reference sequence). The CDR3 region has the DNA TGTGCTAGCAGCTTTGGAGAGACCGGGGAGCTGTTTTTT. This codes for CASSFGETGELFF.

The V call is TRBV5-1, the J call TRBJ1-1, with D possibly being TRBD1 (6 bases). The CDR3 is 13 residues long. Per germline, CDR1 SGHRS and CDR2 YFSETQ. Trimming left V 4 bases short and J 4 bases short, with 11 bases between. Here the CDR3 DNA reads TGCGCCAGCAGCCAACAGGGCCCCACTGAAGCTTTCTTT. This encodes CASSQQGPTEAFF.

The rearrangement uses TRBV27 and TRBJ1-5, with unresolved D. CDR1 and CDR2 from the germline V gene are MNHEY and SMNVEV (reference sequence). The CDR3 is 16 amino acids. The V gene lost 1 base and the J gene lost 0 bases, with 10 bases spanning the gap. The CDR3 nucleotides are TGTGCCAGCAGTTTATGGGGTCAGGATAGCAATCAGCCCCAGCATTTT. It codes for CASSLWGQDSNQPQHF.

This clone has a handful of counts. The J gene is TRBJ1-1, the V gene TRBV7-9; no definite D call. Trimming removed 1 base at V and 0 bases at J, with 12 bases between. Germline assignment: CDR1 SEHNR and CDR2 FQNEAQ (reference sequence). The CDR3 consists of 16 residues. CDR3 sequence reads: CASSLGVGGLNTEAFF. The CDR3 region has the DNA TGTGCCAGCAGCTTAGGGGTGGGAGGGTTGAACACTGAAGCTTTCTTT.

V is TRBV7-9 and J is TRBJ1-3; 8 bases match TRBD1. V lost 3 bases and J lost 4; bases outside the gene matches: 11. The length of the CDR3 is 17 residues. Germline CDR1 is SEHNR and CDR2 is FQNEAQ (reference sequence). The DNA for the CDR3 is TGTGCCAGCAGCTTCGCTCTGACAGGGGTGGCCGGAAACACCATATATTTT. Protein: CASSFALTGVAGNTIYF.

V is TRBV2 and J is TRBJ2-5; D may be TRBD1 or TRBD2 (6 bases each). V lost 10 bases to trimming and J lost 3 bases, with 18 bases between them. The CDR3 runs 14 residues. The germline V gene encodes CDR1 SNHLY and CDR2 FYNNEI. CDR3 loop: CATLLGGYEETQYF. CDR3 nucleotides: TGTGCCACCCTCCTAGGGGGGTATGAAGAGACCCAGTACTTC. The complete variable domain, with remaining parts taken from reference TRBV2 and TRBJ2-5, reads EPEVTQTPSHQVTQMGQEVILRCVPISNHLYFYWYRQILGQKVEFLVSFYNNEISEKSEIFDDQFSVERPDGSNFTLKIRSTKLEDSAMYFCATLLGGYEETQYFGPGTRLLVL.

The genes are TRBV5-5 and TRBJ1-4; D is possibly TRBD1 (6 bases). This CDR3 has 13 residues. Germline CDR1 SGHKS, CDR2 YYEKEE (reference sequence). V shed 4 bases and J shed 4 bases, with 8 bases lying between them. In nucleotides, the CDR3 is TGTGCCAGCAGCCTCAGGGGTAATGAAAAACTGTTTTTT. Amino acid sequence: CASSLRGNEKLFF.

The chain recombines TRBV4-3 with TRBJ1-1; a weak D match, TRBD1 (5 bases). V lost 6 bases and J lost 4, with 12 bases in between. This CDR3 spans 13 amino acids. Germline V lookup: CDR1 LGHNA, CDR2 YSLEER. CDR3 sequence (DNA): TGCGCCAGCAGTCGGGGGGGGAGCACTGAAGCTTTCTTT. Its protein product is CASSRGGSTEAFF.

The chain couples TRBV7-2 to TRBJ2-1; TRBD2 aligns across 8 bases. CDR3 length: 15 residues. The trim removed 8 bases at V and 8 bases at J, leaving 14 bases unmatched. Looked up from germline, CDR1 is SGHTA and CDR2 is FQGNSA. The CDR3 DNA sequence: TGTGCCAGCGGACCGGGACTAGGCATGTTATATGAGCAGTTCTTC. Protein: CASGPGLGMLYEQFF. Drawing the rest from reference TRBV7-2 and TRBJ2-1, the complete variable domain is GAGVSQSPSNKVTEKGKDVELRCDPISGHTALYWYRQSLGQGLEFLIYFQGNSAPDKSGLPSDRFSAERTGGSVSTLTIQRTQQEDSAVYLCASGPGLGMLYEQFFGPGTRLTVL.

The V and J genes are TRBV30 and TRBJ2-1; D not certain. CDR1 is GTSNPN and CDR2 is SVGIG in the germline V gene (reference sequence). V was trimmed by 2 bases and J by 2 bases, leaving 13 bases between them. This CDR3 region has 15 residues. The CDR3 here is CAWSLSRVTYNEQFF. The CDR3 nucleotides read TGTGCCTGGAGTTTGTCTAGGGTTACCTACAATGAGCAGTTCTTC.

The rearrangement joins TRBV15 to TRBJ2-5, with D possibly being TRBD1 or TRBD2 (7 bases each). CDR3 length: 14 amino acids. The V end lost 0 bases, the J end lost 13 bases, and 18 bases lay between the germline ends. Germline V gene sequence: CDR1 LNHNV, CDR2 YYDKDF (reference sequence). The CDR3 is CATSRDRAGGDVYF. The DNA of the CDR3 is TGTGCCACCAGCAGAGATCGGGCAGGGGGGGATGTGTACTTC.

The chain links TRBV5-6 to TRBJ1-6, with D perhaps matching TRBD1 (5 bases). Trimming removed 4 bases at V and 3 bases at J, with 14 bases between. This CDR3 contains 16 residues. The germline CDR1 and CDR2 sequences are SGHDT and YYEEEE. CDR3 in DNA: TGTGCCAGCAGCCCCCCGGGGGGGATCTATAATTCACCCCTCCACTTT. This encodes CASSPPGGIYNSPLHF.

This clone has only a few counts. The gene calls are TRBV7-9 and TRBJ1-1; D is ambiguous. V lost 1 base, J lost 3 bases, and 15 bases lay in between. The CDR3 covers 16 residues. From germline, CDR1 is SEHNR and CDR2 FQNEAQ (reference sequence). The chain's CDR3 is CASSLVNAVTDTEAFF. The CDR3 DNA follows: TGTGCCAGCAGCTTAGTGAACGCGGTGACGGACACTGAAGCTTTCTTT.

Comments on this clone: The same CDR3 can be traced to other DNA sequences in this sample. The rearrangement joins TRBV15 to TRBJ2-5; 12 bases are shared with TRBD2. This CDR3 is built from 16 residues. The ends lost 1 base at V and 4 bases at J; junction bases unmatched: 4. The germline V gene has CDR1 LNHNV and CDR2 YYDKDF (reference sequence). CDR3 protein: CATSRGLAGDGETQYF. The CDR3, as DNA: TGTGCCACCAGCAGAGGACTAGCGGGAGATGGAGAGACCCAGTACTTC. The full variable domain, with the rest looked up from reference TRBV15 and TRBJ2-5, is DAMVIQNPRYQVTQFGKPVTLSCSQTLNHNVMYWYQQKSSQAPKLLFHYYDKDFNNEADTPDNFQSRRPNTSFCFLDIRSPGLGDTAMYLCATSRGLAGDGETQYFGPGTRLLVL.

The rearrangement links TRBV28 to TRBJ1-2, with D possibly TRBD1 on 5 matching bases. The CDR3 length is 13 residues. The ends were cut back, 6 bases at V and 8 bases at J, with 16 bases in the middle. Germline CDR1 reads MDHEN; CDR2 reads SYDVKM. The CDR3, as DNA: TGTGCCAGCAGCTCCATAGGGACGGAAGGCTACACCTTC. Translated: CASSSIGTEGYTF.

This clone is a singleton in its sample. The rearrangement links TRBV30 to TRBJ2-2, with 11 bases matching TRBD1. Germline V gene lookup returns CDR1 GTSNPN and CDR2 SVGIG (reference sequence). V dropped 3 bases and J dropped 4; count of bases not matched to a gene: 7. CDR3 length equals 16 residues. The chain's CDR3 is CAWRLLGTGGTGELFF. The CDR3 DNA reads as TGTGCCTGGAGACTATTGGGGACAGGGGGCACCGGGGAGCTGTTTTTT.

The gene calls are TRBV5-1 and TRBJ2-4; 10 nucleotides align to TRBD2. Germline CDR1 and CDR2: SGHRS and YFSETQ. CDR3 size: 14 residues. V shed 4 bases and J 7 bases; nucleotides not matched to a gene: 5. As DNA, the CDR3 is TGCGCCAGCAGCCTAGCGGGGGAGGGGAACATTCAGTACTTC. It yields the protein CASSLAGEGNIQYF.

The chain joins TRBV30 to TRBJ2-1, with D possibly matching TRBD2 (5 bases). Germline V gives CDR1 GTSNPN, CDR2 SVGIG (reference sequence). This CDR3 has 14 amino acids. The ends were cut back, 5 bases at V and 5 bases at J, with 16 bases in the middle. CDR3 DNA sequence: TGTGCCTGGGCCCGGGAAGGGCCCCACAATGAGCAGTTCTTC. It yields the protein CAWAREGPHNEQFF. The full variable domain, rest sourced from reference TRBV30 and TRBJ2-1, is SQTIHQWPATLVQPVGSPLSLECTVEGTSNPNLYWYRQAAGRGLQLLFYSVGIGQISSEVPQNLSASRPQDRQFILSSKKLLLSDSGFYLCAWAREGPHNEQFFGPGTRLTVL.

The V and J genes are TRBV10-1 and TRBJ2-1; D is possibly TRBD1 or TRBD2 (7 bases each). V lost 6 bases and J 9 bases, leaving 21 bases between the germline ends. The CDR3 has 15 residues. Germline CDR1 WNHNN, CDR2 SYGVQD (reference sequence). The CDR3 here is CASSRGGLGAGEQFF. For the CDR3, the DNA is TGCGCCAGCAGCAGGGGGGGCTTAGGAGCGGGTGAGCAGTTCTTC.

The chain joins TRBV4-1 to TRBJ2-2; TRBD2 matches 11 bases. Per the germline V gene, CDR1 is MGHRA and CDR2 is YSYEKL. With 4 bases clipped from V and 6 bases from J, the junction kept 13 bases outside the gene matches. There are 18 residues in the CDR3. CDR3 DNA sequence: TGCGCCAGCAGCCGATATGCTAGCGGGGGGACCCTATCCGGGGAGCTGTTTTTT. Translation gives CASSRYASGGTLSGELFF.

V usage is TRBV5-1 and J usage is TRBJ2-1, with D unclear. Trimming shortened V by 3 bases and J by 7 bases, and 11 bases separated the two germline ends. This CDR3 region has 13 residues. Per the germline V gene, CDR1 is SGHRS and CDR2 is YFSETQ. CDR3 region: CASSSPAVNEQFF. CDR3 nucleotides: TGCGCCAGCAGCTCTCCTGCCGTAAATGAGCAGTTCTTC.

Here the CDR3 DNA reads TGTGCCAGCATATTAGGTCTGTCAGACACTGAAGCTTTCTTT. Amino acid sequence: CASILGLSDTEAFF. The rearrangement joins TRBV6-1 to TRBJ1-1; D unresolved. The germline V and J ends were trimmed by 7 bases and 3 bases, with 15 bases remaining between them. The CDR3 length is 14 residues. Germline V gene lookup returns CDR1 MNHNS and CDR2 SASEGT.

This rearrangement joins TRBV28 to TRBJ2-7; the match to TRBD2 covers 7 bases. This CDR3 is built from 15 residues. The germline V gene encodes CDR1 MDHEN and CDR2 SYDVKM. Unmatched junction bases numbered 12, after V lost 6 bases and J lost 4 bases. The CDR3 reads CASSLVRGRRYEQYF. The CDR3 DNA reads TGTGCCAGCAGCCTCGTGCGGGGGAGGAGATACGAGCAGTACTTC. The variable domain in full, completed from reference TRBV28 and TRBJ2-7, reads DVKVTQSSRYLVKRTGEKVFLECVQDMDHENMFWYRQDPGLGLRLIYFSYDVKMKEKGDIPEGYSVSREKKERFSLILESASTNQTSMYLCASSLVRGRRYEQYFGPGTRLTVT.

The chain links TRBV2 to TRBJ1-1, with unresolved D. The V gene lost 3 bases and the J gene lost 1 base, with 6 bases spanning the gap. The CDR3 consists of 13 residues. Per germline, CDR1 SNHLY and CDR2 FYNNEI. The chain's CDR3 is CASSDAGNTEAFF. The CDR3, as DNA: TGTGCCAGCAGTGATGCGGGGAACACTGAAGCTTTCTTT.

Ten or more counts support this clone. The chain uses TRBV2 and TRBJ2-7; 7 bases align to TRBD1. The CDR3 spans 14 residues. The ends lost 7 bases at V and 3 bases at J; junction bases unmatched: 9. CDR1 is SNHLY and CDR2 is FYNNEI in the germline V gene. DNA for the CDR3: TGTGCCAGCATGGGGGACAGTTGGCACTACGAGCAGTACTTC. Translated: CASMGDSWHYEQYF.

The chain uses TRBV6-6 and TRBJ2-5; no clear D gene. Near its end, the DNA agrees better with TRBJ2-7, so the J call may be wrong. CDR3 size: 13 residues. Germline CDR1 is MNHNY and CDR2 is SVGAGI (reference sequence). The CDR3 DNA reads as TGTGCCAGCAGTTCCTTCTCAGCCTACGAGCAGTACTTC. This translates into CASSSFSAYEQYF.

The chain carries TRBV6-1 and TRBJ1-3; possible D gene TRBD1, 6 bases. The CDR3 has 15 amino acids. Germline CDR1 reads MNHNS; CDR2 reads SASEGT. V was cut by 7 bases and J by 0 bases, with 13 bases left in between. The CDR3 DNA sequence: TGTGCCAGCACTCCGGGACACCTCTCTGGAAACACCATATATTTT. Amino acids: CASTPGHLSGNTIYF.

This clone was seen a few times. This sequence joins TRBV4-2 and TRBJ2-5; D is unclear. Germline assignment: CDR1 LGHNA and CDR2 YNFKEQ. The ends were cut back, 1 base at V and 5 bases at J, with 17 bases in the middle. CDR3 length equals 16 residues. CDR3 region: CASSQGGTPATETQYF. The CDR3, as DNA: TGTGCCAGCAGCCAAGGGGGAACACCAGCCACGGAGACCCAGTACTTC.

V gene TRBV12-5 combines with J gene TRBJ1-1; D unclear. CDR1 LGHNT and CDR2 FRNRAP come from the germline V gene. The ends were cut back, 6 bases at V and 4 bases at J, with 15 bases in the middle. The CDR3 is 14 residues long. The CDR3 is CASGPSGRATEAFF. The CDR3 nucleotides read TGTGCTAGTGGCCCCTCGGGGAGGGCCACTGAAGCTTTCTTT.